These 2 T cell receptor beta chains were sequenced from one sample in a study of T cells in Graves' hyperthyroidism and ophthalmopathy. TCR beta CDR3 regions were amplified from RNA transcripts. HTBI primers were employed in a first-round RT-PCR of the TCR CDR3. TCRdb re-called the multiplex PCR reads through MiXCR, storing one row per CDR3 protein. The sample holds under 200,000 distinct CDR3 sequences, roughly 9.4% seen once. The material sequenced was blood. These TCRs come from a young woman with Graves' hyperthyroidism that later progressed to Graves' ophthalmopathy.

V is TRBV30 and J is TRBJ1-5; TRBD1 matches at 7 bases. V lost 3 bases and J lost 1; bases outside the gene matches: 6. Germline loops: CDR1 GTSNPN, CDR2 SVGIG (reference sequence). This CDR3 is built from 15 residues. CDR3 protein: CAWRGDSTSNQPQHF. The CDR3, as DNA: TGTGCCTGGAGAGGGGACAGCACGAGCAATCAGCCCCAGCATTTT.

This clonotype was counted many times. The V and J genes are TRBV10-3 and TRBJ2-5; 8 bases are a match to TRBD1. This CDR3 is built from 16 residues. Per the germline V gene, CDR1 is ENHRY and CDR2 is SYGVKD. V was pared by 10 bases and J by 5 bases, with 18 bases of the junction left unmatched. DNA for the CDR3: TGTGCCACCAAAGCGGCGCGGGACAGGATAACGGAGACCCAGTACTTC. This sequence encodes CATKAARDRITETQYF.